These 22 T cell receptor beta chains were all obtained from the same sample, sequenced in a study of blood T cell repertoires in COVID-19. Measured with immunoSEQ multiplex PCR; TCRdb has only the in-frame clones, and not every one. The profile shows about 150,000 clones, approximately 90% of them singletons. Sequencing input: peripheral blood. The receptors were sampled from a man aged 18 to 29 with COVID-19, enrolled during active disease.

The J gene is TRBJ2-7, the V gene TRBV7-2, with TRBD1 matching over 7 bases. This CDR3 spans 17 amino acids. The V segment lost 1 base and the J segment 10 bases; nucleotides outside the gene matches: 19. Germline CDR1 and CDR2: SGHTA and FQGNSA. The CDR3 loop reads CASSLGQGSYFQQVQYF. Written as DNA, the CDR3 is TGTGCCAGCAGCTTAGGACAGGGAAGTTACTTCCAGCAGGTCCAGTACTTC.

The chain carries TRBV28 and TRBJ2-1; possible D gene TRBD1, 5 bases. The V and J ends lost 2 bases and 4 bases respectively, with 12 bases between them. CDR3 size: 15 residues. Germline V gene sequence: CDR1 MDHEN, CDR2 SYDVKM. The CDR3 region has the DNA TGTGCCAGCAGTTTAGTAGGGGTACCGTACAATGAGCAGTTCTTC. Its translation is CASSLVGVPYNEQFF.

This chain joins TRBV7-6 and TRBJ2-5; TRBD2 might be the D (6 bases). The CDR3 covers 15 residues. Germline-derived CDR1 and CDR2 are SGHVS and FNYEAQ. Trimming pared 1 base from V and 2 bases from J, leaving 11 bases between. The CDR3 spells CASSLGAGLQETQYF. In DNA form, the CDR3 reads TGTGCCAGCAGCTTAGGCGCGGGACTTCAAGAGACCCAGTACTTC.

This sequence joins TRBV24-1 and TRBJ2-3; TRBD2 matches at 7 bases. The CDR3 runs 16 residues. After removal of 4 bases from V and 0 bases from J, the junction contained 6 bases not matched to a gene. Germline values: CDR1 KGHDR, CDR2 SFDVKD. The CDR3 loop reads CATSDASGTSTDTQYF. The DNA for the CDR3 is TGTGCCACCAGTGACGCGAGCGGGACTAGCACAGATACGCAGTATTTT.

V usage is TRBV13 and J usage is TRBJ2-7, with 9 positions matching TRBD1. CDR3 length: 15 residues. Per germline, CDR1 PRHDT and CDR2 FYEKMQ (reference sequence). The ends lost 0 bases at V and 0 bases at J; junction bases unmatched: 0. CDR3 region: CASSLGQGASYEQYF. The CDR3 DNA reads TGTGCCAGCAGCTTAGGACAGGGGGCCTCCTACGAGCAGTACTTC. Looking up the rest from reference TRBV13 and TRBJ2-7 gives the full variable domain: AAGVIQSPRHLIKEKRETATLKCYPIPRHDTVYWYQQGPGQDPQFLISFYEKMQSDKGSIPDRFSAQQFSDYHSELNMSSLELGDSALYFCASSLGQGASYEQYFGPGTRLTVT.

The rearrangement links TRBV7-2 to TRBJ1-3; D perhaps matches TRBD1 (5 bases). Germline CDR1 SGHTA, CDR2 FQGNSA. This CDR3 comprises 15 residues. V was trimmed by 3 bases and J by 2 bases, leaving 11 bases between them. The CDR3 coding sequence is TGTGCCAGCAGCTTCAGGGCTTCTGCTGGAAACACCATATATTTT. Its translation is CASSFRASAGNTIYF.

The CDR3 is CATIAGVEGNEQFF. The CDR3 DNA reads as TGTGCCACCATAGCGGGAGTCGAGGGCAATGAGCAGTTCTTC. The rearrangement uses TRBV10-3 and TRBJ2-1; 9 bases align to TRBD2. This CDR3 has 14 residues. V lost 10 bases and J lost 6; bases outside the gene matches: 10. The germline CDR1 and CDR2 sequences are ENHRY and SYGVKD.

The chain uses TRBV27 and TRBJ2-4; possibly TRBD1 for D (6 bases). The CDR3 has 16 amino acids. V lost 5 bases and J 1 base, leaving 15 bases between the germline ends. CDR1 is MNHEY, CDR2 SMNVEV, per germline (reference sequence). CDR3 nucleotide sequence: TGTGCCAGCAGTCCCAGGGGTGTTCGGGCCAAAAACATTCAGTACTTC. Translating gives CASSPRGVRAKNIQYF.

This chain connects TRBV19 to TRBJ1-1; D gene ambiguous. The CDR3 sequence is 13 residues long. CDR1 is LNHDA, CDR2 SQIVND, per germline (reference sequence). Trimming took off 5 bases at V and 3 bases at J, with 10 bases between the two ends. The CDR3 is CASSATGYTEAFF. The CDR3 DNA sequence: TGTGCCAGTAGTGCCACGGGGTACACTGAAGCTTTCTTT.

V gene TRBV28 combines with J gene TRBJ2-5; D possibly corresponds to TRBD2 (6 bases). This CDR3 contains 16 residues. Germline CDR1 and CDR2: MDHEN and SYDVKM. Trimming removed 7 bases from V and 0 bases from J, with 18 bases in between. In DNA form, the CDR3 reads TGTGCCAGCACCCCCCGGGTCGGAGGGTACCAAGAGACCCAGTACTTC. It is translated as CASTPRVGGYQETQYF.

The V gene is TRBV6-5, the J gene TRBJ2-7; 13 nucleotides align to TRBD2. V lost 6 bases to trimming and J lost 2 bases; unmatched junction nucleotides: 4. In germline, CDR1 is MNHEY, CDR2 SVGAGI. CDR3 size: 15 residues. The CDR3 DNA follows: TGTGCCAGCAGCTTACTAGCGGGAGGGCCCTACGAGCAGTACTTC. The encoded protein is CASSLLAGGPYEQYF.

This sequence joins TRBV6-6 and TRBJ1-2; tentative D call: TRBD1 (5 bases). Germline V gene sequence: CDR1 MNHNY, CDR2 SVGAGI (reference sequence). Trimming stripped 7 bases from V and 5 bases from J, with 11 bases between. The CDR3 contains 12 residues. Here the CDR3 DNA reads TGTGCCAGCAACCCGGGGGGTTATGGCTACACCTTC. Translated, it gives CASNPGGYGYTF.

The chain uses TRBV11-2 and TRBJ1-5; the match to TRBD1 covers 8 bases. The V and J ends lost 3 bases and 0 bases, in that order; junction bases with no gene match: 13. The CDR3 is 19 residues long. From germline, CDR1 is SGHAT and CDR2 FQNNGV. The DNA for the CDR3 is TGTGCCAGCAGCTTTAGCCGACAGGGGAGGGGATATAGCAATCAGCCCCAGCATTTT. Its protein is CASSFSRQGRGYSNQPQHF.

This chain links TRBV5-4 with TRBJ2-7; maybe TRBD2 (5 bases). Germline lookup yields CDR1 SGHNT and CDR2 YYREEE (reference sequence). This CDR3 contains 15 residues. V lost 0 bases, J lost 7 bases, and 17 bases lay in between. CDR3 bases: TGTGCCAGCAGCTTGGAGCCGGGGATTCCGGGGGAGCAGTACTTC. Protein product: CASSLEPGIPGEQYF.

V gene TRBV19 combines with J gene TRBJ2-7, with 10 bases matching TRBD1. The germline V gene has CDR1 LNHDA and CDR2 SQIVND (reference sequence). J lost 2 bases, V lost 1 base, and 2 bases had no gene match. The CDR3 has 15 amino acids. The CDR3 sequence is CASSIGTGGPYEQYF. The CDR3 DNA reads TGTGCCAGTAGTATAGGGACAGGGGGGCCCTACGAGCAGTACTTC.

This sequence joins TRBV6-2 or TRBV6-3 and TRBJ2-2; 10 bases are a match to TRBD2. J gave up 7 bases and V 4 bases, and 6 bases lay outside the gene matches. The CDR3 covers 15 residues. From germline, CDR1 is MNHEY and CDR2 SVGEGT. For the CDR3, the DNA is TGTGCCAGCAGTTTCCCTAGCGGGAGCGGCGGGGAGCTGTTTTTT. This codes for CASSFPSGSGGELFF.

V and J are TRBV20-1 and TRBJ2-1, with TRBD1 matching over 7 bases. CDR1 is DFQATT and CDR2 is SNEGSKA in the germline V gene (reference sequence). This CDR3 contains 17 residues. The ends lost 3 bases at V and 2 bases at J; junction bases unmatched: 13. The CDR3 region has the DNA TGCAGTGCTAGTGGTTGGGCAGGGACAGAGACCTACAATGAGCAGTTCTTC. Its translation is CSASGWAGTETYNEQFF.

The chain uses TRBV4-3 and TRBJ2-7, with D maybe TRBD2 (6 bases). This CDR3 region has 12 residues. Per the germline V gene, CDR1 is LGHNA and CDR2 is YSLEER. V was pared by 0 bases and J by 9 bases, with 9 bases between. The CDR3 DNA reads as TGCGCCAGCAGCCAAGATGCGGGGAGGCAGTACTTC. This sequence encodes CASSQDAGRQYF.

The CDR3 region is CASSPGFSYEQYF. The CDR3 nucleotides are TGTGCCAGCAGCCCGGGGTTCTCCTACGAGCAGTACTTC. The V gene is TRBV27, the J gene TRBJ2-7; a possible D gene is TRBD2 (5 bases). V was cut by 6 bases and J by 0 bases, with 9 bases left in between. The CDR3 is 13 residues long. From germline, CDR1 is MNHEY and CDR2 SMNVEV (reference sequence).

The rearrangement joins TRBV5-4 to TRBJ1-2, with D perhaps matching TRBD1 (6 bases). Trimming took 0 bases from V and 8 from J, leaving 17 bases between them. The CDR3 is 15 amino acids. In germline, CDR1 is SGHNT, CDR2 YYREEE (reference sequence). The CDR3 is CASSLGLTGPGGYTF. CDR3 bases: TGTGCCAGCAGCTTGGGGCTAACAGGGCCGGGAGGCTACACCTTC.

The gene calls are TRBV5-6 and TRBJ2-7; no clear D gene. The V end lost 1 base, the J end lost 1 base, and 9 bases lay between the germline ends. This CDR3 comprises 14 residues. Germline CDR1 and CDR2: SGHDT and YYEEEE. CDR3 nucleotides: TGTGCCAGCAGCTTGTTAGAGGTTTCCTACGAGCAGTACTTC. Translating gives CASSLLEVSYEQYF.

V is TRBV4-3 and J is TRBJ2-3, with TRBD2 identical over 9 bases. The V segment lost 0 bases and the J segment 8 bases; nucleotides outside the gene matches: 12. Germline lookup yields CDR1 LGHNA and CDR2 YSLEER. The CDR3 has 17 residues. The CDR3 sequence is CASSQDGASGVYGTQYF. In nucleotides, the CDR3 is TGCGCCAGCAGCCAAGATGGGGCTAGCGGGGTTTATGGTACGCAGTATTTT.